These 16 T cell receptor beta chains originate from one sample sequenced in a study of shared clonotypes between healthy human individuals. Naive CD8 populations comprised CD45RO-negative cells positively selected for CCR7, excluding terminally differentiated effector memory CD45RA+ cells. Profiling relied on immunoSEQ multiplex PCR, and the TCRdb table lists in-frame clones only, not all of them. This sample carries approximately 2,000,000 clones, 93% of them seen once, and the ten largest clones take more than 1.5%. Sequenced input: naive CD8+ T cells from PBMCs. The receptors come from a man younger than 35 in good health. Some clones in this sample may be carry-over from other donors' samples.

This clone appeared a single time. The rearrangement links TRBV6-1 to TRBJ2-1; D is unresolved. CDR3 length: 16 residues. Deletions cut 2 bases from V and 0 bases from J, with 11 bases between. Germline lookup yields CDR1 MNHNS and CDR2 SASEGT. CDR3 coding DNA: TGTGCCAGCAGTGAATGGGTCGCCCCCTCCTACAATGAGCAGTTCTTC. This translates into CASSEWVAPSYNEQFF.

This chain links TRBV28 with TRBJ2-3, with 7 bases that match TRBD2. Per germline, CDR1 MDHEN and CDR2 SYDVKM. The CDR3 length is 16 residues. With 8 bases clipped from V and 3 bases from J, the junction kept 14 bases outside the gene matches. The CDR3 bases are TGTGCCAGCGCCGTCGGGGCTAGCGGTTTAACAGATACGCAGTATTTT. Translating gives CASAVGASGLTDTQYF.

This sequence joins TRBV19 and TRBJ2-7; D is perhaps TRBD1 (6 bases). This CDR3 contains 14 residues. Per germline, CDR1 LNHDA and CDR2 SQIVND (reference sequence). Trimming removed 6 bases from V and 3 bases from J, with 15 bases in between. In DNA, the CDR3 is TGTGCCAGTAGCCCCCCGGGACACATCTACGAGCAGTACTTC. Its translation: CASSPPGHIYEQYF.

V usage is TRBV9 and J usage is TRBJ1-1; TRBD1 might be the D (5 bases). The CDR3 covers 18 residues. Germline V gene lookup returns CDR1 SGDLS and CDR2 YYNGEE. V gave up 0 bases and J gave up 1 base, with 19 bases separating them. CDR3 nucleotide sequence: TGTGCCAGCAGCGTAGCTGATGGGGCCCCTGTGTGGAACACTGAAGCTTTCTTT. Translating it yields CASSVADGAPVWNTEAFF.

This sequence joins TRBV4-1 and TRBJ1-4; weak D call: TRBD1 (5 bases). Trimming pared 3 bases from V and 5 bases from J, leaving 16 bases between. This CDR3 contains 16 residues. Germline CDR1 and CDR2: MGHRA and YSYEKL. The CDR3 loop is CASSQSWLQGNEKLFF. In DNA form, the CDR3 reads TGCGCCAGCAGCCAGTCTTGGCTCCAGGGAAATGAAAAACTGTTTTTT.

This clone was observed a handful of times. The rearrangement links TRBV19 to TRBJ1-1; no clear D gene. V dropped 3 bases and J dropped 4 bases, with 18 bases sitting between them. This CDR3 has 16 amino acids. Germline values: CDR1 LNHDA, CDR2 SQIVND (reference sequence). CDR3 region: CASSILLQLDGTEAFF. Written as DNA, the CDR3 is TGTGCCAGTAGTATCCTCTTACAGTTGGATGGCACTGAAGCTTTCTTT.

The gene calls are TRBV5-1 and TRBJ2-3; D ambiguous. With 4 bases removed from V and 6 bases from J, the gap between germline ends came to 6 bases. This CDR3 has 11 residues. The germline V gene has CDR1 SGHRS and CDR2 YFSETQ. The CDR3 here is CASSRQDTQYF. The CDR3, as DNA: TGCGCCAGCAGCCGTCAGGATACGCAGTATTTT.

The J gene is TRBJ2-5, the V gene TRBV28, with D maybe TRBD2 (5 bases). CDR3 size: 15 residues. Trimming removed 4 bases at V and 5 bases at J, with 17 bases between. The V gene's germline CDR1 is MDHEN and CDR2 SYDVKM. Here the CDR3 reads CASSSRRTPWETQYF. Written as DNA, the CDR3 is TGTGCCAGCAGTTCAAGACGGACTCCCTGGGAGACCCAGTACTTC.

The DNA for the CDR3 is TGTGCCAGCAGCCGAGACTCTAGAGATACGCAGTATTTT. It encodes CASSRDSRDTQYF. J is TRBJ2-3 and V is TRBV7-8; D remains unclear. Trimming took off 5 bases at V and 5 bases at J, with 11 bases between the two ends. CDR1 SGHVS and CDR2 FQNEAQ come from the germline V gene. The CDR3 is 13 amino acids.

The rearrangement links TRBV6-5 to TRBJ1-2, with D hard to call. Germline values: CDR1 MNHEY, CDR2 SVGAGI. CDR3 length: 14 residues. V dropped 0 bases and J dropped 2 bases, with 7 bases sitting between them. The CDR3 loop reads CASSYSIGNYGYTF. DNA of the CDR3: TGTGCCAGCAGTTACTCGATAGGAAACTATGGCTACACCTTC.

With regard to this clone: This specimen includes other DNA sequences encoding the same CDR3. The genes are TRBV28 and TRBJ2-5; D perhaps matches TRBD2 (5 bases). V was trimmed by 6 bases and J by 5 bases, leaving 13 bases between them. CDR3 length: 13 amino acids. Germline CDR1 and CDR2: MDHEN and SYDVKM. For the CDR3, the DNA is TGTGCCAGCAGCCTAGGGCAGCGGGAGACCCAGTACTTC. Encoded protein: CASSLGQRETQYF.

The chain uses TRBV6-1 and TRBJ2-7; D is unresolved. The CDR3 has 13 amino acids. V shed 7 bases and J shed 0 bases, with 10 bases lying between them. The germline CDR1 and CDR2 sequences are MNHNS and SASEGT. In nucleotides, the CDR3 is TGTGCCAGCAAAGGACCCTACTCCTACGAGCAGTACTTC. This gives the protein CASKGPYSYEQYF.

Notes on this clone: Other DNA sequences in the same sample also yield this CDR3. The chain carries TRBV9 and TRBJ2-1; 7 nucleotides agree with TRBD2. The length of the CDR3 is 15 residues. Germline CDR1 SGDLS, CDR2 YYNGEE. V trimming: 3 bases; J trimming: 1 base; junction bases outside the gene matches: 4. The CDR3 DNA reads as TGTGCCAGCAGCGAAGGCGGGAGTTCCTACAATGAGCAGTTCTTC. It codes for CASSEGGSSYNEQFF.

V and J are TRBV7-9 and TRBJ2-1; 12 bases align to TRBD2. V was clipped by 6 bases and J by 2 bases; unmatched bases: 5. The CDR3 has 16 amino acids. Per germline, CDR1 SEHNR and CDR2 FQNEAQ (reference sequence). CDR3 residues: CASRSTSGRTYNEQFF. The CDR3 DNA sequence: TGTGCCAGCAGATCGACTAGCGGGAGAACCTACAATGAGCAGTTCTTC.

This clone was counted a few times. CDR3 DNA: TGTGCCAGCAGGGCCACAGGGGAGAAAACTGAAGCTTTCTTT. It is translated as CASRATGEKTEAFF. This chain joins TRBV2 and TRBJ1-1, with 7 bases matching TRBD1. Trimming took 6 bases from V and 5 from J; bases not matched to a gene: 9. The CDR3 loop spans 14 amino acids. In germline, CDR1 is SNHLY, CDR2 FYNNEI.

The chain employs TRBV5-4 and TRBJ2-1; TRBD1 aligns across 7 bases. Germline V gives CDR1 SGHNT, CDR2 YYREEE (reference sequence). After removal of 0 bases from V and 8 bases from J, the junction contained 2 bases not matched to a gene. This CDR3 has 13 residues. The CDR3, as DNA: TGTGCCAGCAGCTTGGAAGGGGGCGATGAGCAGTTCTTC. Amino acids: CASSLEGGDEQFF.